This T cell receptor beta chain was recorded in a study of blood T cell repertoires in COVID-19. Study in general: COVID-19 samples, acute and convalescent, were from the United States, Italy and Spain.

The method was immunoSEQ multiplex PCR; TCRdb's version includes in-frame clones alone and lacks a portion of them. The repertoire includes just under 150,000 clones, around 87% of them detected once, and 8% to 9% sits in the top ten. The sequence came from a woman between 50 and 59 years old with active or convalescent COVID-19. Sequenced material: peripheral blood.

In DNA, the CDR3 is TGTGCCATCAGTACCGGGACAGGGGAAACCGGGGAGCTGTTTTTT. Amino acids: CAISTGTGETGELFF. This chain uses TRBV10-3 with TRBJ2-2; 10 bases map to TRBD1. CDR1 is ENHRY and CDR2 is SYGVKD in the germline V gene. The CDR3 extends over 15 amino acids. J lost 5 bases, V lost 5 bases, and 5 bases had no gene match.